Presented here are 21 T cell receptor beta chains from one specimen sequenced in a study of T cells after yellow fever vaccination (dated by TCRdb to the late 2010s). Reading the label with the study, this specimen's treatment or condition is: live attenuated yellow fever vaccine strain. Preparation of the library involved 5' RACE. TCRdb records Illumina NovaSeq 6000 as the sequencer. Starting from the raw public reads, TCRdb applied fastp trimming at Q25, assembled clones with MiXCR and retained in-frame beta chains. One record per CDR3 amino acid sequence lists the most common genes and DNA. For this sample the table gives tens of thousands of distinct CDR3 sequences, of which 5% to 6.5% were detected only once. Jointly, the top ten make up 31% of the sample. The sequencing here drew on PBMCs, either bulk or a sorted T-cell subset (CD4+, CD8+, memory, or dextramer-sorted; not recorded which), taken on the day of the yellow fever booster vaccination. These receptors all stem from a man between 18 and 29 years old who received the YFV17D yellow fever vaccine.

The sample holds many counts of this clonotype. The chain carries TRBV6-2 or TRBV6-3 and TRBJ2-7; the D call may be TRBD1 or TRBD2 (5 bases each). The V gene lost 7 bases and the J gene lost 3 bases, with 16 bases spanning the gap. The CDR3 spans 14 residues. Per germline, CDR1 MNHEY and CDR2 SVGEGT. The CDR3 DNA sequence: TGTGCCAGCACGGGACCACCACGCTACTACGAGCAGTACGTC. This translates into CASTGPPRYYEQYV.

This clonotype was seen repeatedly, ten times or more. The rearrangement uses TRBV29-1 and TRBJ2-2; D may be TRBD2 (5 bases). Germline V CDR1 and CDR2: SQVTM, ANQGSEA. The CDR3 sequence is 14 residues long. Trimming took 3 bases from V and 5 from J, leaving 13 bases between them. The CDR3 bases are TGCAGCGTTGATCGGGGAGACCTTACCGGGGAGCTGTTTTTT. Translating gives CSVDRGDLTGELFF.

This clonotype was counted ten times or more. V usage is TRBV4-1 and J usage is TRBJ1-1; D is uncertain. Per germline, CDR1 MGHRA and CDR2 YSYEKL. The CDR3 spans 15 residues. Trimming removed 5 bases from V and 0 bases from J, with 13 bases in between. The CDR3 DNA follows: TGCGCCAGCAGCGCCTACAGAGACTTGAACACTGAAGCTTTCTTT. This encodes CASSAYRDLNTEAFF.

This clonotype was observed many times. The chain combines TRBV7-6 with TRBJ2-3; TRBD2 is a possible D gene (7 bases). Looked up from germline, CDR1 is SGHVS and CDR2 is FNYEAQ. Trimming took 7 bases from V and 5 from J, leaving 19 bases between them. The CDR3 consists of 15 residues. The CDR3 spells CASTTTGGHGDTQYF. Here the CDR3 DNA reads TGTGCCAGCACCACCACCGGGGGGCATGGAGATACGCAGTATTTT.

This clonotype showed up many times. Here the CDR3 DNA reads TGCGCCAGCAGCCAAGGGTTACAGGTCGGAAAGACCCAGTACTTC. This codes for CASSQGLQVGKTQYF. The chain combines TRBV4-3 with TRBJ2-5, with D maybe TRBD1 (5 bases). Germline V gene lookup returns CDR1 LGHNA and CDR2 YSLEER. The CDR3 totals 15 residues. Trimming removed 1 base at V and 6 bases at J, with 15 bases between.

This chain joins TRBV12-3 or TRBV12-4 and TRBJ1-5; 9 bases are shared with TRBD1. Trimming at V came to 5 bases and at J to 6 bases, leaving 5 bases not matched to a gene. This CDR3 is 14 amino acids long. CDR3 sequence: CASSVGQGIQPQHF. The CDR3 DNA follows: TGTGCCAGCAGTGTGGGACAGGGTATTCAGCCCCAGCATTTT.

This clonotype was detected only a few times. This rearrangement joins TRBV20-1 to TRBJ2-6; no definite D call. Trimming removed 1 base at V and 2 bases at J, with 15 bases between. Germline V gene data show CDR1 as DFQATT and CDR2 as SNEGSKA (reference sequence). The CDR3 loop spans 17 amino acids. DNA of the CDR3: TGCAGTGCTAGAGTTGCAGCCGCCCCCACTGGGGCCAACGTCCTGACTTTC. As protein: CSARVAAAPTGANVLTF.

This clonotype was detected a few times. The chain is built from TRBV6-6 and TRBJ1-6, with 7 bases matching TRBD1. The CDR3 consists of 14 residues. Germline CDR1 reads MNHNY; CDR2 reads SVGAGI (reference sequence). V shed 6 bases and J 7 bases; nucleotides not matched to a gene: 6. CDR3 protein: CASRPRDRNSPLHF. CDR3 in DNA: TGTGCCAGCAGACCCCGGGACAGAAATTCACCCCTCCACTTT.

In this sample, this clonotype turned up many times. This chain joins TRBV4-3 and TRBJ2-3, with 8 positions matching TRBD2. The CDR3 is 16 amino acids. Germline CDR1 is LGHNA and CDR2 is YSLEER. V lost 4 bases to trimming and J lost 3 bases; unmatched junction nucleotides: 9. The CDR3 region has the DNA TGCGCCAGCAGCCCAGCGGGGGCGGAGAGGACAGATACGCAGTATTTT. Translation: CASSPAGAERTDTQYF.

The chain is built from TRBV7-9 and TRBJ2-3; D is ambiguous. The length of the CDR3 is 12 residues. The germline gives CDR1 SEHNR, CDR2 FQNEAQ (reference sequence). Between the trimmed V and J ends, which lost 5 bases and 4 bases, there was a span of 7 bases. The DNA for the CDR3 is TGTGCCAGCAGCCCCCCAGCAGATACGCAGTATTTT. It is translated as CASSPPADTQYF.

Only a few counts were recorded for this clonotype. The junction departs from germline at one end; a sequencing error may be responsible. This chain connects TRBV6-1 to TRBJ1-1; 9 positions match TRBD1. The germline V gene encodes CDR1 MNHNS and CDR2 SASEGT. The CDR3 runs 14 residues. For the CDR3, the DNA is TGTGCCAGCAGGGAAGGACAGGGGCCCACTGAAGCTTTCTTT. It translates to CASREGQGPTEAFF.

This clonotype has a handful of counts. The chain recombines TRBV9 with TRBJ1-2; D is possibly TRBD1 (5 bases). The V and J ends lost 0 bases and 7 bases respectively, with 16 bases between them. The CDR3 is made up of 15 amino acids. The germline CDR1 and CDR2 sequences are SGDLS and YYNGEE. The chain's CDR3 is CASSVVSRVTPGYTF. DNA of the CDR3: TGTGCCAGCAGCGTAGTTAGCAGGGTAACACCTGGCTACACCTTC.

This clonotype was found many times. The chain carries TRBV4-1 and TRBJ2-4; D may be TRBD1 (7 bases). Germline V gene sequence: CDR1 MGHRA, CDR2 YSYEKL. The CDR3 is made up of 17 amino acids. The V end was cut by 3 bases, the J end by 5 bases, with 20 bases between. The CDR3 sequence is CASSHLPGQGEENIQYF. The CDR3 coding sequence is TGCGCCAGCAGCCACCTCCCCGGGCAGGGGGAGGAAAACATTCAGTACTTC.

This clonotype was counted ten times or more. The chain recombines TRBV4-3 with TRBJ1-2; 8 nucleotides align to TRBD1. This CDR3 has 16 residues. In germline, CDR1 is LGHNA, CDR2 YSLEER. V gave up 0 bases and J gave up 4 bases; unmatched junction bases: 7. The CDR3 here is CASSQEETGVSYGYTF. As DNA, the CDR3 is TGCGCCAGCAGCCAAGAGGAGACAGGGGTATCCTATGGCTACACCTTC.

This clonotype was picked up a small number of times. The chain couples TRBV5-5 to TRBJ1-3; D is unclear. Trimming took 0 bases from V and 7 from J, leaving 11 bases between them. Germline V CDR1 and CDR2: SGHKS, YYEKEE (reference sequence). CDR3 length: 14 amino acids. The chain's CDR3 is CASSLVRPGNTIYF. In nucleotides, the CDR3 is TGTGCCAGCAGCTTGGTACGACCCGGGAACACCATATATTTT.

This clonotype was detected only a few times. The V and J genes are TRBV4-1 and TRBJ1-6; no clear D. Trimming pared 0 bases from V and 1 base from J, leaving 13 bases between. This CDR3 is 18 amino acids long. Per germline, CDR1 MGHRA and CDR2 YSYEKL. The CDR3, as DNA: TGCGCCAGCAGCCAAGAAGGGCCAGAAGTATCCTATAATTCACCCCTCCACTTT. This codes for CASSQEGPEVSYNSPLHF.

At least ten counts were recorded for this clonotype. The chain joins TRBV12-3 or TRBV12-4 to TRBJ2-5; D may be TRBD1 or TRBD2 (7 bases each). V lost 4 bases and J lost 6, with 12 bases in between. The CDR3 totals 13 residues. CDR3: CASSYRGGKTQYF. CDR3 in DNA: TGTGCCAGCAGTTACAGGGGAGGGAAGACCCAGTACTTC.

This clonotype was counted at least ten times. The chain joins TRBV4-3 to TRBJ2-7; tentatively, D is TRBD1 (6 bases). Trimming cost V 4 bases and J 2 bases, with 12 bases left between them. This CDR3 is built from 14 residues. CDR1 and CDR2 from the germline V gene are LGHNA and YSLEER. The CDR3 here is CASSPRDTTYEQYF. The CDR3 DNA follows: TGCGCCAGCAGCCCCCGGGACACTACCTACGAGCAGTACTTC.

This clonotype came up a few times. V is TRBV4-3 and J is TRBJ1-1; D is possibly TRBD1 (5 bases). Germline values: CDR1 LGHNA, CDR2 YSLEER. The CDR3 length is 16 residues. Deletions cut 0 bases from V and 4 bases from J, with 15 bases between. The CDR3: CASSQDIPPGSTEAFF. DNA of the CDR3: TGCGCCAGCAGCCAAGATATCCCCCCAGGGTCCACTGAAGCTTTCTTT.

There are many counts of this clonotype. The chain carries TRBV7-9 and TRBJ2-3; 10 positions match TRBD1. V lost 5 bases to trimming and J lost 1 base; unmatched junction nucleotides: 9. The CDR3 is made up of 17 amino acids. The V gene's germline CDR1 is SEHNR and CDR2 FQNEAQ (reference sequence). The CDR3 protein is CASSEGTGVMGTDTQYF. CDR3 sequence (DNA): TGTGCCAGCAGCGAAGGGACAGGGGTGATGGGCACAGATACGCAGTATTTT. Supplemented by reference TRBV7-9 and TRBJ2-3, the full variable domain reads DTGVSQNPRHKITKRGQNVTFRCDPISEHNRLYWYRQTLGQGPEFLTYFQNEAQLEKSRLLSDRFSAERPKGSFSTLEIQRTEQGDSAMYLCASSEGTGVMGTDTQYFGPGTRLTVL.

This clonotype was seen ten or more times. V is TRBV6-4 and J is TRBJ2-1, with D perhaps TRBD2 (7 bases). CDR1 MRHNA and CDR2 SNTAGT come from the germline V gene. This CDR3 has 12 amino acids. The germline V and J ends were trimmed by 10 bases and 7 bases, with 14 bases remaining between them. CDR3 protein: CATRGAGNEQFF. Written as DNA, the CDR3 is TGTGCCACCCGGGGGGCAGGGAATGAGCAGTTCTTC.